This T cell receptor (beta chain) was sequenced for a study of blood T cell repertoires in COVID-19. The repertoire was sequenced with immunoSEQ multiplex PCR; TCRdb's copy has only in-frame clones and lacks some. The sample consists of under 350,000 clones, around nine tenths of them appearing once. The germline V gene encodes CDR1 SGHAT and CDR2 FQNNGV. V was clipped by 4 bases and J by 7 bases; unmatched bases: 11. This CDR3 contains 15 residues. V gene TRBV11-2 combines with J gene TRBJ2-7; 9 nucleotides align to TRBD1. The sample consisted of peripheral blood. The receptor comes from a man aged 65 to 79 with acute or convalescent COVID-19. Here the CDR3 DNA reads TGTGCCAGCAGCTCAGGACAGGGGAGTATGCGGGAGCAGTACTTC. Protein: CASSSGQGSMREQYF.